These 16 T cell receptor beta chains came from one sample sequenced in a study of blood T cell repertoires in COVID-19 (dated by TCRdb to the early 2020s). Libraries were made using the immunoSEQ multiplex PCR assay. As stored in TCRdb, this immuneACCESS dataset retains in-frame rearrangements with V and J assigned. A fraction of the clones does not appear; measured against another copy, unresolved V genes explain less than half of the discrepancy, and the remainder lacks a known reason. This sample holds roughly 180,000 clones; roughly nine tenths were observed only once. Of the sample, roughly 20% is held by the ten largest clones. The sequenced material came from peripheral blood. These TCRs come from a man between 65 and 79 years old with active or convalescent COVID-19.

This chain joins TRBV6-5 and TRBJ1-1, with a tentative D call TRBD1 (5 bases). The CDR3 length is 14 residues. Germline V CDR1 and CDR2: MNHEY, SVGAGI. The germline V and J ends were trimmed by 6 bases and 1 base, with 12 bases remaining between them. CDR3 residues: CASRPGFTNTEAFF. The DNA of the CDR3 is TGTGCCAGCAGACCAGGGTTCACGAACACTGAAGCTTTCTTT.

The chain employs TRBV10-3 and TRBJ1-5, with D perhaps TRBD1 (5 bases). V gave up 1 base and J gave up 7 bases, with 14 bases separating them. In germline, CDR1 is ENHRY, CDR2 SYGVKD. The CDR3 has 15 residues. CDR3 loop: CAISEYSQGDQPQHF. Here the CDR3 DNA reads TGTGCCATCAGTGAGTATAGTCAGGGTGACCAGCCCCAGCATTTT.

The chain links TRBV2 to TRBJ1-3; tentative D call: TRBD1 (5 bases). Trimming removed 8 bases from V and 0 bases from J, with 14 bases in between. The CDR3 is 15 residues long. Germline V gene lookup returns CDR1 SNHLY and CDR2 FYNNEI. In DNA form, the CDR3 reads TGTGCCAGCTCAACAGGCTGGAGCTCTGGAAACACCATATATTTT. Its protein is CASSTGWSSGNTIYF.

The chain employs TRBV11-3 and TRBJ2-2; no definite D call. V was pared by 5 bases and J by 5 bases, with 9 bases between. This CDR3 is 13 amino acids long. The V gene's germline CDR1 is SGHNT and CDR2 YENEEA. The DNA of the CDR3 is TGTGCCAGCAGCACCCGGCGGACCGGGGAGCTGTTTTTT. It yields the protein CASSTRRTGELFF.

CDR3 residues: CASSEGQGASNEKLFF. The CDR3 DNA reads as TGCGCCAGCAGCGAGGGACAGGGGGCATCTAATGAAAAACTGTTTTTT. The gene calls are TRBV5-1 and TRBJ1-4; 12 positions agree with TRBD1. J lost 3 bases, V lost 4 bases, and 4 bases had no gene match. The germline V gene encodes CDR1 SGHRS and CDR2 YFSETQ. The CDR3 is 16 residues long.

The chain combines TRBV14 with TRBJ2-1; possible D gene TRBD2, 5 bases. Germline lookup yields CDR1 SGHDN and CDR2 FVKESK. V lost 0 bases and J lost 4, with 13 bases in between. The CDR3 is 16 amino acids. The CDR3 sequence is CASSQDLGSAYNEQFF. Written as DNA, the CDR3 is TGTGCCAGCAGCCAAGATTTGGGTAGCGCGTACAATGAGCAGTTCTTC.

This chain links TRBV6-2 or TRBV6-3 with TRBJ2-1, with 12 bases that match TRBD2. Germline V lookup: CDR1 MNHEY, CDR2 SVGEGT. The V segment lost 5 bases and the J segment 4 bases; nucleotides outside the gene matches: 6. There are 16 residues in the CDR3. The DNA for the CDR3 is TGTGCCAGCAGTCCGTCACTAGCGGGGGGTTACAATGAGCAGTTCTTC. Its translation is CASSPSLAGGYNEQFF.

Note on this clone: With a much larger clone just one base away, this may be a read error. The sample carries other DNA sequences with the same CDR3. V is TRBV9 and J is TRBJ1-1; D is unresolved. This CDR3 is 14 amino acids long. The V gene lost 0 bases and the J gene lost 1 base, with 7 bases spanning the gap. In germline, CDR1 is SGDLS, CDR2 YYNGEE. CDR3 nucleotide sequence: TGTGCCAGCAGCGTAGGGGCAGGGAACACTGAAGCTTTCTTT. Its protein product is CASSVGAGNTEAFF. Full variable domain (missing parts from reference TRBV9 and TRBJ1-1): DSGVTQTPKHLITATGQRVTLRCSPRSGDLSVYWYQQSLDQGLQFLIQYYNGEERAKGNILERFSAQQFPDLHSELNLSSLELGDSALYFCASSVGAGNTEAFFGQGTRLTVV.

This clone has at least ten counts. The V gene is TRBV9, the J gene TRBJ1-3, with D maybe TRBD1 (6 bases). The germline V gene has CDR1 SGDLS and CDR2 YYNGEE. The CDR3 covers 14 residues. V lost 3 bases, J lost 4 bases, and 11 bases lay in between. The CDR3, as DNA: TGTGCCAGCAGCGCCACAGGGTTGGGAAACACCATATATTTT. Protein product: CASSATGLGNTIYF.

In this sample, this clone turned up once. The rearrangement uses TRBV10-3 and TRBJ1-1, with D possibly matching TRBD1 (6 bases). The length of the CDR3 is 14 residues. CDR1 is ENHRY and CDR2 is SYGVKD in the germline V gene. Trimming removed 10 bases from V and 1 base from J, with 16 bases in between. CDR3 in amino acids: CATQGRRGNTEAFF. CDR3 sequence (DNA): TGTGCCACTCAGGGGCGGCGAGGGAACACTGAAGCTTTCTTT.

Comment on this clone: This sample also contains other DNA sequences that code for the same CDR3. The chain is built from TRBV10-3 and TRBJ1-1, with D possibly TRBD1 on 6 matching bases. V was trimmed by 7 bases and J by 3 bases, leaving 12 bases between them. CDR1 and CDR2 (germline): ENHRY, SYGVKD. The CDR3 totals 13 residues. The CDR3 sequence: CAIKKQGDTEAFF. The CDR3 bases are TGTGCCATCAAAAAACAGGGAGACACTGAAGCTTTCTTT.

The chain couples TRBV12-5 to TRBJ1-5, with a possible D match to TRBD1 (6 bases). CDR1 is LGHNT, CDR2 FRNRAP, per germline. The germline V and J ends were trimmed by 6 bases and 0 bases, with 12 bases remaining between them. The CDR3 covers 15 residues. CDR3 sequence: CASGTGGDSNQPQHF. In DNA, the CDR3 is TGTGCTAGTGGGACAGGAGGCGATAGCAATCAGCCCCAGCATTTT.

This CDR3 reads CASSQEGTARTEAFF. The DNA for the CDR3 is TGTGCCAGCAGCCAAGAAGGGACAGCGAGGACTGAAGCTTTCTTT. The rearrangement uses TRBV14 and TRBJ1-1; TRBD1 matches at 7 bases. The CDR3 consists of 15 residues. V shed 0 bases and J 5 bases; nucleotides not matched to a gene: 6. CDR1 is SGHDN, CDR2 FVKESK, per germline.

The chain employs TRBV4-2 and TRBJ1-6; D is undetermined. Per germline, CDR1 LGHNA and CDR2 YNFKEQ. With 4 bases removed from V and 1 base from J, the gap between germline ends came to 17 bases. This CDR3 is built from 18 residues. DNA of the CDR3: TGTGCCAGCAGCCGACTAGGAACCGATCCTTCCTATAATTCACCCCTCCACTTT. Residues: CASSRLGTDPSYNSPLHF.

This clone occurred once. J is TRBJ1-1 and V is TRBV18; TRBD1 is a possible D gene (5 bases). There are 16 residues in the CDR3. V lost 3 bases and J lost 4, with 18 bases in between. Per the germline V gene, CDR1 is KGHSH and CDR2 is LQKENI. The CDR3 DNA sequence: TGTGCCAGCTCACCTACCGGGGGAGGGCTGGGCACTGAAGCTTTCTTT. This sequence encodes CASSPTGGGLGTEAFF.

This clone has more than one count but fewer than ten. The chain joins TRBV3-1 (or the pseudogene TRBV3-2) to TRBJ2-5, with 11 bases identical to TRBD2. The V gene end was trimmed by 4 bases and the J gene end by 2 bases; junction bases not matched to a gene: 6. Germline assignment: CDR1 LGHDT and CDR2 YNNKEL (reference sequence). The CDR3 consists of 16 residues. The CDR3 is CASSLGTSGLQETQYF. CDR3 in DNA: TGTGCCAGCAGCCTCGGGACTAGCGGACTACAAGAGACCCAGTACTTC.